One and the same sample provided the 10 T cell receptor beta chains below, sequenced in a study of blood T cell repertoires in COVID-19. TCRdb's table, derived via immunoSEQ multiplex PCR, lists solely in-frame clones and lacks some. The sample records about 250,000 clones, over 70% being singletons. The sequencing sample was made of peripheral blood. These receptors came from a man older than 75 with acute or convalescent COVID-19.

The V gene is TRBV6-2 or TRBV6-3, the J gene TRBJ2-2; D perhaps matches TRBD1 (6 bases). The V gene's germline CDR1 is MNHEY and CDR2 SVGEGT. The CDR3 runs to 16 residues. Trimming removed 0 bases at V and 4 bases at J, with 12 bases between. The CDR3 loop is CASSYSLGAGTGELFF. The CDR3 coding sequence is TGTGCCAGCAGTTACTCGTTGGGGGCGGGCACCGGGGAGCTGTTTTTT.

This clone was recorded once. The chain has TRBV5-1 and TRBJ2-7; weak D call: TRBD1 (5 bases). The V end lost 4 bases, the J end lost 4 bases, and 15 bases lay between the germline ends. Germline-derived CDR1 and CDR2 are SGHRS and YFSETQ. The CDR3 extends over 14 amino acids. Written as DNA, the CDR3 is TGCGCCAGCAGCGCCAGGGTAACTGGTTACGAGCAGTACTTC. Translating it yields CASSARVTGYEQYF.

The rearrangement uses TRBV21-1 and TRBJ2-7; TRBD2, the D gene given by the table, was not confirmed from the DNA. TRBV21-1 is termed a pseudogene. The CDR3 has 17 residues. For the CDR3, the DNA is TGTGCCAGCAGCAAATTCGGAAAACTAGCGGGAGATAACGAGCAGTACTTC. Protein sequence: CASSKFGKLAGDNEQYF.

In its sample, this clone was seen a few times. The V gene is TRBV6-2 or TRBV6-3, the J gene TRBJ2-1; TRBD2 matches 10 bases. The CDR3 has 15 amino acids. V shed 4 bases and J 2 bases; nucleotides not matched to a gene: 2. Germline loops: CDR1 MNHEY, CDR2 SVGEGT. The CDR3 DNA follows: TGTGCCAGCAGTTTACTAGCGGGACCCTACAATGAGCAGTTCTTC. It encodes CASSLLAGPYNEQFF.

This clone was seen once. CDR3: CASSLGDRANTGELFF. In DNA form, the CDR3 reads TGCGCCAGCAGCTTAGGGGACAGGGCGAACACCGGGGAGCTGTTTTTT. The chain links TRBV5-1 to TRBJ2-2; 9 bases agree with TRBD1. V lost 2 bases to trimming and J lost 0 bases; unmatched junction nucleotides: 2. The CDR3 runs 16 residues. Per germline, CDR1 SGHRS and CDR2 YFSETQ. The full variable domain, completed using reference TRBV5-1 and TRBJ2-2, is KAGVTQTPRYLIKTRGQQVTLSCSPISGHRSVSWYQQTPGQGLQFLFEYFSETQRNKGNFPGRFSGRQFSNSRSEMNVSTLELGDSALYLCASSLGDRANTGELFFGEGSRLTVL.

The chain employs TRBV11-3 and TRBJ1-1, with a tentative D call TRBD1 (5 bases). Trimming shortened V by 3 bases and J by 0 bases, and 8 bases separated the two germline ends. The CDR3 consists of 14 residues. Germline V gene sequence: CDR1 SGHNT, CDR2 YENEEA. CDR3 in DNA: TGTGCCAGCAGCTTCTCAGGGTTGAACACTGAAGCTTTCTTT. It codes for CASSFSGLNTEAFF.

This clone was counted a single time. The chain employs TRBV2 and TRBJ2-5; unclear D gene. CDR1 is SNHLY, CDR2 FYNNEI, per germline. V gave up 8 bases and J gave up 0 bases, with 7 bases separating them. The CDR3 totals 12 residues. The CDR3 is CASRRDQETQYF. Here the CDR3 DNA reads TGTGCCAGCCGACGGGACCAAGAGACCCAGTACTTC.

V usage is TRBV3-1 (or the pseudogene TRBV3-2) and J usage is TRBJ2-2; 7 bases fit TRBD2. This CDR3 is 14 amino acids long. V gave up 4 bases and J gave up 6 bases; unmatched junction bases: 5. Germline CDR1 is LGHDT and CDR2 is YNNKEL (reference sequence). DNA of the CDR3: TGTGCCAGCAGCCCCCGACTAGCTTCCGGGGAGCTGTTTTTT. Translation: CASSPRLASGELFF.

The chain has TRBV2 and TRBJ2-6; 8 bases fit TRBD2. J was trimmed by 0 bases and V by 7 bases; bases with no gene match: 14. This CDR3 contains 19 residues. Germline V gene sequence: CDR1 SNHLY, CDR2 FYNNEI. CDR3: CASKGPKTSDSSGANVLTF. The CDR3 DNA reads TGTGCCAGCAAAGGGCCTAAGACTAGCGATTCCTCTGGGGCCAACGTCCTGACTTTC.

The V and J genes are TRBV5-4 and TRBJ2-5; 7 bases align to TRBD2. This CDR3 contains 14 residues. V lost 0 bases to trimming and J lost 2 bases; unmatched junction nucleotides: 1. Germline CDR1 and CDR2: SGHNT and YYREEE (reference sequence). Here the CDR3 reads CASSLGDYQETQYF. In DNA form, the CDR3 reads TGTGCCAGCAGCTTGGGGGACTATCAAGAGACCCAGTACTTC. Full variable domain (missing parts from reference TRBV5-4 and TRBJ2-5): ETGVTQSPTHLIKTRGQQVTLRCSSQSGHNTVSWYQQALGQGPQFIFQYYREEENGRGNFPPRFSGLQFPNYSSELNVNALELDDSALYLCASSLGDYQETQYFGPGTRLLVL.